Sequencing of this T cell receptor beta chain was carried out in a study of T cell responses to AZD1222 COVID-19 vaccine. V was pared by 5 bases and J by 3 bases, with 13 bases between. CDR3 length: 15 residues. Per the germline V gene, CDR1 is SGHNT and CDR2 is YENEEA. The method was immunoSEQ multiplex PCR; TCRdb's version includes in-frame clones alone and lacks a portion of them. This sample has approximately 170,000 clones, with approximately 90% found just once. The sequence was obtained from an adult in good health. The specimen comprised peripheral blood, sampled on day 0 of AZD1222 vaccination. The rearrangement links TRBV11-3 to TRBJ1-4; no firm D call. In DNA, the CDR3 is TGTGCCAGCAGCCCCCCCGGGGTACCTAATGAAAAACTGTTTTTT. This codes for CASSPPGVPNEKLFF. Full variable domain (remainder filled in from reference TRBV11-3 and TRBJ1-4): EAGVVQSPRYKIIEKKQPVAFWCNPISGHNTLYWYLQNLGQGPELLIRYENEEAVDDSQLPKDRFSAERLKGVDSTLKIQPAELGDSAVYLCASSPPGVPNEKLFFGSGTQLSVL.